This T cell receptor beta chain stems from a study of identical twins. Study-level results: Where out-of-frame alpha sequences were twin-shared, they showed excess low generation probability.

A universal primer site was created by template switching, with the cDNA bearing unique molecular identifiers. From the 5' RACE reads, TCRdb called clonotypes with MiXCR, one entry per CDR3 protein. The sample includes more than 1.5 million distinct CDR3 sequences, about 31% seen only once; the top ten take approximately 0.25%. As to this clonotype: Its target is unknown.

Per the germline V gene, CDR1 is MNHEY and CDR2 is SVGAGI. Trimming left V 0 bases short and J 4 bases short, with 12 bases between. This CDR3 spans 15 amino acids. The chain joins TRBV6-5 to TRBJ1-1; D is possibly TRBD1 (5 bases). The receptor was derived from a newborn girl in good health. The sequenced sample was cord blood. The CDR3 region has the DNA TGTGCCAGCAGTTACTCTTATTGGGGGAGCACTGAAGCTTTCTTT. Its translation: CASSYSYWGSTEAFF.